The 18 T cell receptor beta chains below were found in one sample sequenced in a study of control samples from healthy donors and cancer patients (dated by TCRdb to about 2020). The receptor library was made with the immunoSEQ multiplex PCR assay. TCRdb retrieved this table from immuneACCESS and kept in-frame rearrangements only. Not all clones are present; in checked studies, unresolved V genes account for under half, and no reason is known for the remainder. The table for this sample lists approximately 150,000 clones; approximately 91% of them were counted only once. The ten top clones hold over 4% of the sample. The sample consisted of blood. All receptors derive from a man younger than 40 in good health.

This clone has just one count. The V gene is TRBV5-4, the J gene TRBJ1-2, with D unresolved. CDR3 size: 17 residues. Germline V gives CDR1 SGHNT, CDR2 YYREEE (reference sequence). V shed 2 bases and J shed 3 bases, with 20 bases lying between them. CDR3 coding DNA: TGTGCCAGCAGCTTTTTGGGCACAGAGAACTACTACTATGGCTACACCTTC. It encodes CASSFLGTENYYYGYTF.

V usage is TRBV6-6 and J usage is TRBJ2-4, with TRBD2 matching over 7 bases. Germline V gene data show CDR1 as MNHNY and CDR2 as SVGAGI (reference sequence). CDR3 length: 16 amino acids. Losses at the gene ends were 5 bases for V and 1 base for J; bases not matched to a gene: 8. CDR3 amino acids: CASSGGEAAAKNIQYF. The DNA for the CDR3 is TGTGCCAGCAGTGGGGGGGAGGCTGCGGCCAAAAACATTCAGTACTTC.

The rearrangement links TRBV18 to TRBJ2-7, with TRBD2 matching over 11 bases. The CDR3 is 21 amino acids. Germline-derived CDR1 and CDR2 are KGHSH and LQKENI. V dropped 5 bases and J dropped 7; count of bases not matched to a gene: 28. The CDR3 protein is CASSVAVAGGPTLDLRSEQYF. DNA for the CDR3: TGTGCCAGCTCAGTGGCCGTAGCGGGAGGGCCGACTTTAGACCTACGTTCTGAGCAGTACTTC.

This clone has a single count. The rearrangement joins TRBV5-4 to TRBJ1-3, with D unclear. The V gene's germline CDR1 is SGHNT and CDR2 YYREEE (reference sequence). The CDR3 has 14 amino acids. Trimming removed 3 bases at V and 2 bases at J, with 9 bases between. CDR3 in amino acids: CASSYGNAGNTIYF. CDR3 bases: TGTGCCAGCAGCTATGGGAATGCTGGAAACACCATATATTTT.

The chain couples TRBV27 to TRBJ1-1; 7 bases align to TRBD1. CDR1 and CDR2 from the germline V gene are MNHEY and SMNVEV (reference sequence). V shed 6 bases, J shed 4 bases, and the junction held 8 bases outside the gene matches. This CDR3 is built from 14 residues. For the CDR3, the DNA is TGTGCCAGCAGCGACGACAGGGAGGCCACTGAAGCTTTCTTT. It is translated as CASSDDREATEAFF.

The gene calls are TRBV6-5 and TRBJ2-7, with TRBD1 matching 8 bases. Germline loops: CDR1 MNHEY, CDR2 SVGAGI. The CDR3 consists of 15 residues. Trimming took 2 bases from V and 0 from J; bases not matched to a gene: 3. This CDR3 reads CASSYGDRYSYEQYF. For the CDR3, the DNA is TGTGCCAGCAGTTACGGGGACAGGTACTCCTACGAGCAGTACTTC.

This clone has more than one count but fewer than ten. The chain couples TRBV2 to TRBJ1-6; possible D gene TRBD1, 6 bases. The CDR3 is 16 amino acids. The germline V and J ends were trimmed by 6 bases and 5 bases, with 17 bases remaining between them. Germline CDR1 is SNHLY and CDR2 is FYNNEI. In DNA form, the CDR3 reads TGTGCCAGCAGCCTCCGACAGGTCCAAAATAATTCACCCCTCCACTTT. Amino acid sequence: CASSLRQVQNNSPLHF.

The V gene is TRBV4-2, the J gene TRBJ1-2; D is unclear. Deletions cut 0 bases from V and 4 bases from J, with 18 bases between. Germline V gives CDR1 LGHNA, CDR2 YNFKEQ. This CDR3 contains 17 residues. The CDR3 DNA reads TGTGCCAGCAGCCAAGATGAGGGAGACACCCGTTCCTATGGCTACACCTTC. This translates into CASSQDEGDTRSYGYTF.

The rearrangement links TRBV4-1 to TRBJ2-3; D remains unclear. The germline V gene encodes CDR1 MGHRA and CDR2 YSYEKL. Trimming removed 1 base at V and 4 bases at J, with 6 bases between. CDR3 length: 13 amino acids. The CDR3 loop is CASSQGLSDTQYF. CDR3 coding DNA: TGCGCCAGCAGCCAAGGGTTATCAGATACGCAGTATTTT.

The chain carries TRBV15 and TRBJ1-4, with D perhaps matching TRBD1 (5 bases). The CDR3 has 15 residues. V was pared by 1 base and J by 5 bases, with 11 bases between. Germline V gene sequence: CDR1 LNHNV, CDR2 YYDKDF (reference sequence). CDR3 loop: CATSRGRVSNEKLFF. As DNA, the CDR3 is TGTGCCACCAGCAGAGGCAGGGTGTCGAATGAAAAACTGTTTTTT.

The chain combines TRBV27 with TRBJ2-7; D might be TRBD2 (5 bases). Between the trimmed V and J ends, which lost 5 bases and 1 base, there was a span of 6 bases. The CDR3 contains 12 residues. Germline CDR1 and CDR2: MNHEY and SMNVEV (reference sequence). The CDR3 protein is CASSRDSYEQYF. The CDR3 nucleotides are TGTGCCAGCAGTCGGGATTCCTACGAGCAGTACTTC.

The V and J genes are TRBV18 and TRBJ1-1; weak D call: TRBD1 (5 bases). V was clipped by 5 bases and J by 1 base, with 5 bases between them. Germline CDR1 and CDR2: KGHSH and LQKENI. CDR3 length equals 12 residues. In nucleotides, the CDR3 is TGTGCCAGCTCAACAGGGAACACTGAAGCTTTCTTT. Protein: CASSTGNTEAFF. Looking up the rest from reference TRBV18 and TRBJ1-1 gives the full variable domain: NAGVMQNPRHLVRRRGQEARLRCSPMKGHSHVYWYRQLPEEGLKFMVYLQKENIIDESGMPKERFSAEFPKEGPSILRIQQVVRGDSAAYFCASSTGNTEAFFGQGTRLTVV.

J is TRBJ1-2 and V is TRBV7-9; tentative D call: TRBD1 (6 bases). Trimming left V 1 base short and J 1 base short, with 10 bases between. The CDR3 is 15 amino acids. Germline CDR1 is SEHNR and CDR2 is FQNEAQ (reference sequence). The CDR3, as DNA: TGTGCCAGCAGCTTAGAGAGGGGGAGTAACTATGGCTACACCTTC. This translates into CASSLERGSNYGYTF.

The CDR3 region has the DNA TGTGCCAGTAGTATACCGACGACTAGCGGGCTGAACTACGAGCAGTACTTC. Its translation: CASSIPTTSGLNYEQYF. The V and J genes are TRBV19 and TRBJ2-7, with 10 bases identical to TRBD2. The junction had 10 bases not matched to a gene; V was cut back by 2 bases and J by 3 bases. The CDR3 is 17 amino acids. Germline CDR1 and CDR2: LNHDA and SQIVND (reference sequence).

The J gene is TRBJ1-6, the V gene TRBV6-5; D possibly corresponds to TRBD1 (5 bases). Trimming took 2 bases from V and 6 from J, leaving 8 bases between them. The germline gives CDR1 MNHEY, CDR2 SVGAGI. The CDR3 is 14 residues long. CDR3 amino acids: CASSYGGSNSPLHF. DNA for the CDR3: TGTGCCAGCAGTTACGGGGGGAGTAATTCACCCCTCCACTTT.

The chain links TRBV12-5 to TRBJ2-1; the D is unclear. The V end was cut by 3 bases, the J end by 10 bases, with 13 bases between. Per the germline V gene, CDR1 is LGHNT and CDR2 is FRNRAP. There are 13 residues in the CDR3. In nucleotides, the CDR3 is TGTGCTAGTGGTTTAGGACGGGTACGAGAGCAGTTCTTC. Translated: CASGLGRVREQFF.

This chain connects TRBV19 to TRBJ1-3, with D possibly being TRBD1 (5 bases). The CDR3 loop spans 15 amino acids. Per germline, CDR1 LNHDA and CDR2 SQIVND (reference sequence). V lost 3 bases and J lost 3, with 12 bases in between. In DNA, the CDR3 is TGTGCCAGTAGTATCGGCGAGGGGATTGGAAACACCATATATTTT. This translates into CASSIGEGIGNTIYF. The full variable domain, with the rest looked up from reference TRBV19 and TRBJ1-3, is DGGITQSPKYLFRKEGQNVTLSCEQNLNHDAMYWYRQDPGQGLRLIYYSQIVNDFQKGDIAEGYSVSREKKESFPLTVTSAQKNPTAFYLCASSIGEGIGNTIYFGEGSWLTVV.

This clone was detected only once. Written as DNA, the CDR3 is TGTGCCAGCAGCGTAACAGAAGCCTACAATGAGCAGTTCTTC. It codes for CASSVTEAYNEQFF. The chain carries TRBV7-8 and TRBJ2-1; D unresolved. Germline V gene lookup returns CDR1 SGHVS and CDR2 FQNEAQ. The germline V and J ends were trimmed by 5 bases and 2 bases, with 10 bases remaining between them. The CDR3 is 14 amino acids.